This entry lists 21 T cell receptor beta chains sequenced from one sample in a study of pediatric ulcerative colitis. Sequenced by immunoSEQ multiplex PCR; TCRdb stores in-frame clones only, minus some. The sample consists of about 17,000 clones, about 74% of them appearing once. Rectal tissue came from one to two pinch biopsies taken at colonoscopy. The specimen was gut tissue. These receptors all come from a girl aged 10-17 years with moderate ulcerative colitis.

There are a few counts of this clone. This rearrangement joins TRBV2 to TRBJ2-7; D ambiguous. Germline V gene lookup returns CDR1 SNHLY and CDR2 FYNNEI. Trimming took 8 bases from V and 2 from J, leaving 13 bases between them. CDR3 length: 13 amino acids. CDR3 in amino acids: CASGPAGPYEQYF. Written as DNA, the CDR3 is TGTGCCAGCGGGCCCGCCGGGCCCTACGAGCAGTACTTC.

The genes are TRBV7-2 and TRBJ1-2; 7 positions match TRBD1. Germline V gives CDR1 SGHTA, CDR2 FQGNSA. This CDR3 region has 14 residues. V gave up 4 bases and J gave up 1 base; unmatched junction bases: 3. CDR3 residues: CASSSDRLNYGYTF. CDR3 sequence (DNA): TGTGCCAGCAGCTCGGACAGGCTTAACTATGGCTACACCTTC.

V is TRBV2 and J is TRBJ2-5; no definite D call. The V end lost 7 bases, the J end lost 2 bases, and 5 bases lay between the germline ends. The CDR3 extends over 11 amino acids. Germline V gene lookup returns CDR1 SNHLY and CDR2 FYNNEI. In DNA form, the CDR3 reads TGTGCCAGCAAAGTTCAAGAGACCCAGTACTTC. This encodes CASKVQETQYF.

The gene calls are TRBV6-4 and TRBJ2-2; TRBD2 aligns across 11 bases. CDR3 size: 15 residues. CDR1 and CDR2 from the germline V gene are MRHNA and SNTAGT. With V trimmed by 2 bases and J by 6 bases, 2 bases remained unmatched. CDR3 DNA sequence: TGTGCCAGCAGTGACACTAGCGGGAGCCCCGGGGAGCTGTTTTTT. Protein: CASSDTSGSPGELFF.

This clone came up once. This sequence joins TRBV30 and TRBJ2-7, with 7 bases fitting TRBD1. V dropped 3 bases and J dropped 0; count of bases not matched to a gene: 5. Germline V gives CDR1 GTSNPN, CDR2 SVGIG (reference sequence). This CDR3 comprises 14 residues. The CDR3 bases are TGTGCCTGGAGCCAACAGGGGTCCTCCTACGAGCAGTACTTC. It specifies CAWSQQGSSYEQYF.

The chain has TRBV7-9 and TRBJ1-5, with a weak D call TRBD1 (6 bases). The CDR3 runs to 14 residues. The ends were cut back, 0 bases at V and 6 bases at J, with 9 bases in the middle. The germline V gene encodes CDR1 SEHNR and CDR2 FQNEAQ (reference sequence). CDR3 amino acids: CASSLAGQFQPQHF. CDR3 nucleotides: TGTGCCAGCAGCTTAGCGGGACAATTTCAGCCCCAGCATTTT.

This chain joins TRBV21-1 and TRBJ1-1; TRBD1, the table's D call, was not compared with the DNA. TRBV21-1 is shown as a pseudogene. This CDR3 has 15 amino acids. The DNA for the CDR3 is TGTGCCAGCAGCACGAAGGACAGGGGGCACACTGAAGCTTTCTTT. Amino acids: CASSTKDRGHTEAFF.

On this clone itself: Other DNA sequences of this sample code for an identical CDR3. V is TRBV6-1 and J is TRBJ2-3, with TRBD2 identical over 14 bases. V shed 3 bases, J shed 4 bases, and the junction held 0 bases outside the gene matches. CDR3 length: 15 residues. Germline assignment: CDR1 MNHNS and CDR2 SASEGT. Written as DNA, the CDR3 is TGTGCCAGCAGTGAGACTAGCGGGGGGGCAGATACGCAGTATTTT. It specifies CASSETSGGADTQYF.

V gene TRBV6-1 combines with J gene TRBJ2-1; unclear D gene. Germline values: CDR1 MNHNS, CDR2 SASEGT. The CDR3 totals 13 residues. Trimming pared 10 bases from V and 4 bases from J, leaving 14 bases between. CDR3 nucleotide sequence: TGTGCCACCCCAAGCCCGTTGTACAATGAGCAGTTCTTC. Its protein is CATPSPLYNEQFF.

This clone has a single count. The chain couples TRBV28 to TRBJ2-3; 8 positions match TRBD2. The CDR3 has 17 amino acids. Germline CDR1 and CDR2: MDHEN and SYDVKM. Trimming cost V 2 bases and J 4 bases; bases outside gene matches: 11. Here the CDR3 DNA reads TGTGCCAGCAGTTTAACAGCGGGCGGGAGGTTTGCAGATACGCAGTATTTT. This encodes CASSLTAGGRFADTQYF. The entire variable domain, with the rest obtained from reference TRBV28 and TRBJ2-3, is as follows: DVKVTQSSRYLVKRTGEKVFLECVQDMDHENMFWYRQDPGLGLRLIYFSYDVKMKEKGDIPEGYSVSREKKERFSLILESASTNQTSMYLCASSLTAGGRFADTQYFGPGTRLTVL.

The chain joins TRBV5-6 to TRBJ1-4, with TRBD1 matching over 8 bases. Germline trimming cut 0 bases from V and 8 bases from J; bases unmatched to any gene: 6. The CDR3 runs 15 residues. Germline assignment: CDR1 SGHDT and CDR2 YYEEEE. The CDR3 sequence: CASSLVTGGEEKLFF. The CDR3 nucleotides read TGTGCCAGCAGCTTGGTTACAGGGGGGGAGGAAAAACTGTTTTTT.

The chain joins TRBV5-4 to TRBJ2-7; D might be TRBD2 (6 bases). The CDR3 has 16 residues. Germline V CDR1 and CDR2: SGHNT, YYREEE (reference sequence). Trimming stripped 3 bases from V and 6 bases from J, with 22 bases between. CDR3 residues: CASSSSSSLRAGEQYF. The CDR3 bases are TGTGCCAGCAGCTCTTCATCCTCCCTGCGAGCGGGCGAGCAGTACTTC.

This chain uses TRBV10-3 with TRBJ2-3; TRBD1 matches at 8 bases. The V gene end was trimmed by 6 bases and the J gene end by 4 bases; junction bases not matched to a gene: 6. Germline V CDR1 and CDR2: ENHRY, SYGVKD. The CDR3 totals 14 residues. The CDR3 spells CAIRGDRQSDTQYF. The CDR3 region has the DNA TGTGCCATCAGGGGGGACAGGCAATCAGATACGCAGTATTTT.

The rearrangement uses TRBV5-1 and TRBJ2-7; 8 bases align to TRBD1. The CDR3 runs to 16 residues. The J segment lost 5 bases and the V segment lost 4 bases, leaving 14 bases of the junction unmatched. Germline CDR1 is SGHRS and CDR2 is YFSETQ. The DNA of the CDR3 is TGCGCCAGCAGCCCGCGGGATAGGACAGGGACCAACGAGCAGTACTTC. As protein: CASSPRDRTGTNEQYF.

This clone was found a few times. The rearrangement links TRBV6-1 to TRBJ1-4, with D possibly being TRBD1 (5 bases). This CDR3 is 15 amino acids long. V was cut by 4 bases and J by 7 bases, with 16 bases left in between. Germline values: CDR1 MNHNS, CDR2 SASEGT. Here the CDR3 DNA reads TGTGCCAGCAGTGGGGTGGCTGGGGCCAGTGAAAAACTGTTTTTT. This gives the protein CASSGVAGASEKLFF.

This clone was seen a single time. The chain carries TRBV19 and TRBJ1-4, with D possibly matching TRBD1 (5 bases). CDR1 and CDR2 from the germline V gene are LNHDA and SQIVND (reference sequence). The CDR3 totals 15 residues. V gave up 5 bases and J gave up 7 bases, with 17 bases separating them. CDR3 nucleotides: TGTGCCAGTAGTCCCAAGACGGGGGGTCGTGAAAAACTGTTTTTT. Its protein product is CASSPKTGGREKLFF. The whole variable domain, filled in from reference TRBV19 and TRBJ1-4, reads DGGITQSPKYLFRKEGQNVTLSCEQNLNHDAMYWYRQDPGQGLRLIYYSQIVNDFQKGDIAEGYSVSREKKESFPLTVTSAQKNPTAFYLCASSPKTGGREKLFFGSGTQLSVL.

This chain connects TRBV5-1 to TRBJ1-3, with D maybe TRBD1 (6 bases). This CDR3 is 14 amino acids long. V lost 5 bases, J lost 4 bases, and 13 bases lay in between. Per germline, CDR1 SGHRS and CDR2 YFSETQ. The CDR3 here is CASRLQGSGNTIYF. CDR3 sequence (DNA): TGCGCCAGCAGGCTACAGGGATCAGGAAACACCATATATTTT.

The chain employs TRBV25-1 and TRBJ1-2; D remains unclear. The CDR3 loop spans 13 amino acids. V shed 3 bases and J shed 3 bases, with 8 bases lying between them. From germline, CDR1 is MGHDK and CDR2 SYGVNS. CDR3 amino acids: CASSEAGYYGYTF. The CDR3 DNA follows: TGTGCCAGCAGTGAGGCGGGTTACTATGGCTACACCTTC.

V and J are TRBV29-1 and TRBJ1-3; perhaps TRBD1 as D (6 bases). The CDR3 spans 14 residues. Trimming took 4 bases from V and 3 from J, leaving 13 bases between them. In germline, CDR1 is SQVTM, CDR2 ANQGSEA. The CDR3 loop reads CSVARGAFGNTIYF. The CDR3 nucleotides are TGCAGCGTTGCCAGGGGCGCATTTGGAAACACCATATATTTT.

This chain connects TRBV6-4 to TRBJ1-1; a possible D gene is TRBD1 (6 bases). The CDR3 runs to 12 residues. Germline CDR1 and CDR2: MRHNA and SNTAGT. Trimming cost V 7 bases and J 8 bases, with 14 bases left between them. CDR3 coding DNA: TGTGCCAGCATTTGGGGGGCGAGGGAAGCTTTCTTT. Amino acids: CASIWGAREAFF.

The CDR3 nucleotides are TGTGCCAGCACGGACAGGGGGCGCAACACTGAAGCTTTCTTT. Translation gives CASTDRGRNTEAFF. V and J are TRBV6-5 and TRBJ1-1; 11 nucleotides line up with TRBD1. Looked up from germline, CDR1 is MNHEY and CDR2 is SVGAGI. CDR3 length equals 14 residues. After removal of 7 bases from V and 2 bases from J, the junction contained 3 bases not matched to a gene.